The 16 T cell receptor beta chains presented below share a single source sample, sequenced in a study of cytomegalovirus exposure and HLA in healthy donors. PCR was performed using 60 Vbeta and 13 Jbeta primers. TCRdb's copy holds only in-frame clones and misses some; the assay was immunoSEQ multiplex PCR. The sample consists of some 150,000 clones, more than 70% of them appearing once. Sequenced: PBMCs. These receptors all stem from a man aged 50 to 59 in good health and CMV-seropositive.

This sequence joins TRBV6-5 and TRBJ2-5; 8 bases align to TRBD2. This CDR3 contains 15 residues. Germline V lookup: CDR1 MNHEY, CDR2 SVGAGI. J was trimmed by 4 bases and V by 6 bases; bases with no gene match: 10. The CDR3 bases are TGTGCCAGCAGCCCCGGGGGCGGGGGGAGAGAGACCCAGTACTTC. Encoded protein: CASSPGGGGRETQYF.

The chain links TRBV9 to TRBJ2-7; TRBD2 agrees at 11 bases. CDR3 length equals 16 residues. CDR1 and CDR2 from the germline V gene are SGDLS and YYNGEE. Trimming removed 3 bases from V and 2 bases from J; junction bases left unmatched: 7. CDR3 residues: CASSDPTSGTTYEQYF. In DNA form, the CDR3 reads TGTGCCAGCAGCGACCCGACTAGCGGGACTACCTACGAGCAGTACTTC.

This sequence joins TRBV27 and TRBJ2-1; TRBD1 agrees at 9 bases. CDR1 and CDR2 (germline): MNHEY, SMNVEV (reference sequence). The length of the CDR3 is 14 residues. The V and J ends lost 2 bases and 9 bases, in that order; junction bases with no gene match: 5. The CDR3 sequence is CASSLKNRGLEQFF. The CDR3 DNA sequence: TGTGCCAGCAGTTTAAAAAACAGGGGGCTTGAGCAGTTCTTC.

The V gene is TRBV19, the J gene TRBJ1-5; 11 bases align to TRBD1. The CDR3 spans 15 residues. V dropped 4 bases and J dropped 4; count of bases not matched to a gene: 3. Looked up from germline, CDR1 is LNHDA and CDR2 is SQIVND (reference sequence). CDR3 protein: CASSTGTGGNQPQHF. CDR3 DNA sequence: TGTGCCAGTAGTACGGGGACAGGGGGGAATCAGCCCCAGCATTTT.

This clone was recorded a few times. The rearrangement links TRBV5-1 to TRBJ2-7, with 8 bases that match TRBD1. The CDR3 runs to 14 residues. V lost 1 base and J lost 2; bases outside the gene matches: 2. Germline V gene data show CDR1 as SGHRS and CDR2 as YFSETQ. The DNA of the CDR3 is TGCGCCAGCAGCTTGTGGACAGGGACCTACGAGCAGTACTTC. Translating gives CASSLWTGTYEQYF.

The chain is built from TRBV7-9 and TRBJ1-6; 10 nucleotides align to TRBD1. V was clipped by 5 bases and J by 10 bases; unmatched bases: 8. The CDR3 is made up of 15 amino acids. Germline CDR1 is SEHNR and CDR2 is FQNEAQ (reference sequence). CDR3 amino acids: CASSDRTGGWSPLHF. The DNA of the CDR3 is TGTGCCAGCAGCGACAGGACAGGGGGGTGGTCACCCCTCCACTTT.

The chain uses TRBV6-5 and TRBJ1-1; D unresolved. CDR3 length equals 15 residues. V was trimmed by 7 bases and J by 3 bases, leaving 18 bases between them. Germline V CDR1 and CDR2: MNHEY, SVGAGI. As DNA, the CDR3 is TGTGCCAGCACTCCGACCCCCCAGACACACACTGAAGCTTTCTTT. This encodes CASTPTPQTHTEAFF.

V gene TRBV19 combines with J gene TRBJ2-5; 12 bases match TRBD2. The J segment lost 3 bases and the V segment lost 8 bases, leaving 7 bases of the junction unmatched. This CDR3 comprises 15 residues. Germline CDR1 is LNHDA and CDR2 is SQIVND (reference sequence). DNA of the CDR3: TGTGCCAGTGCCACAAGGACTAGCGGGAAAGAGACCCAGTACTTC. Its translation: CASATRTSGKETQYF.

The chain links TRBV7-2 to TRBJ2-7, with D perhaps matching TRBD2 (5 bases). Between the trimmed V and J ends, which lost 5 bases and 5 bases, there was a span of 10 bases. The CDR3 is 12 amino acids. Germline lookup yields CDR1 SGHTA and CDR2 FQGNSA. CDR3 loop: CASSPTGNEQYF. The CDR3 coding sequence is TGTGCCAGCAGCCCTACGGGAAACGAGCAGTACTTC.

Regarding this clone: This specimen includes other DNA sequences encoding the same CDR3. The V and J genes are TRBV5-1 and TRBJ1-1; D is undetermined. The CDR3 consists of 14 residues. CDR1 is SGHRS and CDR2 is YFSETQ in the germline V gene. The V gene lost 0 bases and the J gene lost 4 bases, with 10 bases spanning the gap. Here the CDR3 DNA reads TGCGCCAGCAGCTTGGGGGAGTTAGGCACTGAAGCTTTCTTT. Translation: CASSLGELGTEAFF.

The rearrangement joins TRBV7-2 to TRBJ1-4; the D gene is possibly TRBD1 (6 bases). The CDR3 loop spans 15 amino acids. The germline V and J ends were trimmed by 5 bases and 8 bases, with 18 bases remaining between them. The germline V gene encodes CDR1 SGHTA and CDR2 FQGNSA. Here the CDR3 reads CASSARGGAQEKLFF. The CDR3 bases are TGTGCCAGCAGCGCCCGGGGGGGCGCTCAAGAAAAACTGTTTTTT.

J is TRBJ2-2 and V is TRBV2, with TRBD2 identical over 12 bases. The germline V gene encodes CDR1 SNHLY and CDR2 FYNNEI. The ends lost 6 bases at V and 5 bases at J; junction bases unmatched: 4. The CDR3 consists of 15 residues. For the CDR3, the DNA is TGTGCCAGCAGCATACTAGCGGGAGGTACCGGGGAGCTGTTTTTT. Residues: CASSILAGGTGELFF. Together with reference TRBV2 and TRBJ2-2, the CDR3 gives the full variable domain: EPEVTQTPSHQVTQMGQEVILRCVPISNHLYFYWYRQILGQKVEFLVSFYNNEISEKSEIFDDQFSVERPDGSNFTLKIRSTKLEDSAMYFCASSILAGGTGELFFGEGSRLTVL.

This rearrangement joins TRBV5-1 to TRBJ2-7, with D unclear. CDR3 length: 15 amino acids. Germline loops: CDR1 SGHRS, CDR2 YFSETQ. V was shortened by 4 bases and J by 2 bases, with 16 bases between the two germline ends. The CDR3 sequence is CASSLHPETTYEQYF. The CDR3 nucleotides are TGCGCCAGCAGCCTCCACCCGGAGACCACCTACGAGCAGTACTTC. Variable domain in full (rest from reference TRBV5-1 and TRBJ2-7): KAGVTQTPRYLIKTRGQQVTLSCSPISGHRSVSWYQQTPGQGLQFLFEYFSETQRNKGNFPGRFSGRQFSNSRSEMNVSTLELGDSALYLCASSLHPETTYEQYFGPGTRLTVT.

The chain joins TRBV4-2 to TRBJ2-2; 7 nucleotides line up with TRBD2. Germline V gene sequence: CDR1 LGHNA, CDR2 YNFKEQ. This CDR3 is built from 16 residues. V lost 3 bases to trimming and J lost 2 bases; unmatched junction nucleotides: 6. The CDR3 nucleotides are TGTGCCAGCAGCCAGGTCCTAGCGGCAAACACCGGGGAGCTGTTTTTT. Its translation is CASSQVLAANTGELFF.

The chain has TRBV2 and TRBJ2-1; tentative D call: TRBD1 (5 bases). Germline V lookup: CDR1 SNHLY, CDR2 FYNNEI. CDR3 length equals 13 residues. V was clipped by 4 bases and J by 4 bases, with 8 bases between them. CDR3 region: CASSGQKYNEQFF. As DNA, the CDR3 is TGTGCCAGCAGTGGACAGAAGTACAATGAGCAGTTCTTC.

The J gene is TRBJ1-2, the V gene TRBV18; the D gene is possibly TRBD1 (6 bases). V was cut by 4 bases and J by 0 bases, with 12 bases left in between. From germline, CDR1 is KGHSH and CDR2 LQKENI. The CDR3 is made up of 15 amino acids. Here the CDR3 reads CASSLRTEANYGYTF. The DNA of the CDR3 is TGTGCCAGCTCACTAAGGACAGAAGCTAACTATGGCTACACCTTC.